What follows describes a single T cell receptor (beta chain). What it recognizes is unknown. The same CDR3 is also encoded by other DNA sequences in this sample. Clones were sequenced by immunoSEQ multiplex PCR, and TCRdb holds only the in-frame ones, with some missing. The table has roughly 56,000 clones, 85% to 95% seen once; the top ten hold 35% to 45%. Deletions cut 1 base from V and 3 bases from J, with 1 base between. Germline V lookup: CDR1 SNHLY, CDR2 FYNNEI. CDR3 length equals 11 residues. The sample belongs to a study of siplizumab effects on memory and regulatory T cells. Study-level results: Naive T cells apparently outstripped memory cells in diversity and seemed major alloresponse contributors. Controls showed an average of roughly 25% Treg-derived mappable alloreactive CD4+ clones, while siplizumab showed about 71%.

The sequenced sample was CD8+ T cells sorted from blood. The TCR originated in a human donor in good health. This rearrangement joins TRBV2 to TRBJ2-7; D gene uncertain. CDR3 in amino acids: CASSEGYEQYF. Here the CDR3 DNA reads TGTGCCAGCAGTGAAGGCTACGAGCAGTACTTC.